Below are 5 T cell receptor beta chains sequenced from a single sample in a study of T-cell memory formation after mild COVID-19 (dated by TCRdb to about 2021). Receptors were amplified or captured by 5' RACE. Sequencer: Illumina NovaSeq 6000. The public reads were run again by TCRdb, first through fastp at Q25 and then through MiXCR, and only productive beta chains were kept. Duplicate CDR3 protein sequences are folded into a single record with the most common DNA and genes. In all, the sample holds 500,000 to 550,000 distinct CDR3 sequences, and about a fifth of those were seen once. The ten largest clones capture about an eighth of the sample. Sequencing was done on a sample of PBMCs or a T cell subset sorted from them (not recorded which). These receptors were collected from an adult woman who had mild COVID-19 (a few samples of this study predate the infection). The sample titles of this study are shuffled in the database, so cell type and time point are left out; the donor was told from shared clones.

The rearrangement uses TRBV6-6 and TRBJ2-7, with 7 positions matching TRBD1. Germline CDR1 and CDR2: MNHNY and SVGAGI (reference sequence). The V and J ends lost 2 bases and 7 bases, in that order; junction bases with no gene match: 5. CDR3 size: 13 residues. CDR3 sequence (DNA): TGTGCCAGCAGTTACGACAGGGTCAGGGAGCAGTACTTC. This gives the protein CASSYDRVREQYF.

The chain is built from TRBV15 and TRBJ2-3; 12 positions match TRBD2. Germline V gives CDR1 LNHNV, CDR2 YYDKDF (reference sequence). This CDR3 has 17 amino acids. With 3 bases clipped from V and 3 bases from J, the junction kept 7 bases outside the gene matches. DNA of the CDR3: TGTGCCACCAGCAGGGAACCTACTAGCGGGGGGACAGATACGCAGTATTTT. Translating gives CATSREPTSGGTDTQYF.

This rearrangement joins TRBV12-5 to TRBJ2-7, with D unclear. Between the trimmed V and J ends, which lost 1 base and 4 bases, there was a span of 5 bases. Per the germline V gene, CDR1 is LGHNT and CDR2 is FRNRAP. The CDR3 runs to 12 residues. The CDR3, as DNA: TGTGCTAGTGGTTTGGATGCATACGAGCAGTACTTC. As protein: CASGLDAYEQYF.

The chain combines TRBV6-5 with TRBJ1-5; D call uncertain. V gave up 6 bases and J gave up 4 bases, with 13 bases separating them. The V gene's germline CDR1 is MNHEY and CDR2 SVGAGI. CDR3 length: 14 residues. The CDR3 is CASSPRIGNQPQHF. The CDR3 DNA reads as TGTGCCAGCAGCCCTCGGATCGGAAATCAGCCCCAGCATTTT.

A few counts support this clonotype. The CDR3 DNA sequence: TGTGCCAGCAGCGTGTGGACAGGGGACTACGAGCAGTACTTC. Encoded protein: CASSVWTGDYEQYF. This chain connects TRBV7-9 to TRBJ2-7, with 9 nucleotides matching TRBD1. The trim removed 5 bases at V and 3 bases at J, leaving 5 bases unmatched. The V gene's germline CDR1 is SEHNR and CDR2 FQNEAQ (reference sequence). This CDR3 is built from 14 residues.